This T cell receptor beta chain was sequenced for a study of blood T cell repertoires in COVID-19. Generated by immunoSEQ multiplex PCR, the TCRdb table keeps only in-frame clones and is missing some. This table holds approximately 220,000 clones, around 86% found once. This clone has only a few counts. Other DNA sequences in this sample translate to the same CDR3. This CDR3 has 13 residues. Trimming removed 5 bases at V and 2 bases at J, with 9 bases between. The sequence came from a man aged 50 to 60 with acute or convalescent COVID-19. The sequencing sample was made of peripheral blood. This sequence joins TRBV12-3 or TRBV12-4 and TRBJ1-2; D might be TRBD1 (6 bases). The CDR3: CASSLGQNYGYTF. The CDR3 bases are TGTGCCAGCAGTCTCGGACAGAACTATGGCTACACCTTC.